This section outlines one TCR beta chain sequence together with its context. Its antigen is not identified. Other DNA sequences of this sample code for an identical CDR3. This record belongs to a study of shared clonotypes between healthy human individuals. Germline V CDR1 and CDR2: MGHRA, YSYEKL. The V segment lost 1 base and the J segment 4 bases; nucleotides outside the gene matches: 0. The CDR3 length is 14 residues. Overall study results and limits: Larger richness was generally estimated for naive than memory subsets. Sharing across several donors was seen in roughly 5% of naive CD4 clonotypes.

CCR7-negative CD45RA+ TemRA cells were pooled with CD45RO+ cells for CD8 memory. Across several immunoSEQ plates, the genomic DNA of each subset was split evenly. Libraries were prepared by immunoSEQ multiplex PCR; TCRdb keeps only in-frame clonotypes and omits some of them. The data show about 380,000 clones, approximately 97% seen once. The sample was memory CD8+ T cells sorted from blood. Subset meaning: CD45RO+ cells pooled with CCR7-negative TemRA cells. The chain uses TRBV4-1 and TRBJ2-1; 8 nucleotides match TRBD2. The origin of this receptor is a young man in good health. CDR3 nucleotide sequence: TGCGCCAGCAGCCAAGCTAGCGGGTACAATGAGCAGTTCTTC. Translation: CASSQASGYNEQFF.